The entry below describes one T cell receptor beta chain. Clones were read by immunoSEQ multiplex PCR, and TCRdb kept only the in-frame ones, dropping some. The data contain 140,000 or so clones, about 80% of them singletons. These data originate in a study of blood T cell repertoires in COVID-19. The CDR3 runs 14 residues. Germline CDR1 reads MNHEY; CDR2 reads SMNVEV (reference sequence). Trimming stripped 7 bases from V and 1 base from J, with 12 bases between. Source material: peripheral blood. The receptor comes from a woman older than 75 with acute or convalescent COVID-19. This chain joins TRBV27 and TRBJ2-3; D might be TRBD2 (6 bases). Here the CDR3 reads CASKHPGGTDTQYF. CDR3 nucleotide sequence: TGTGCCAGCAAACACCCGGGGGGCACAGATACGCAGTATTTT.